The TCR beta chain described here comes from a study of identical twins. This clonotype was seen ten or more times. Trimming removed 6 bases from V and 2 bases from J, with 20 bases in between. Germline lookup yields CDR1 MNHNS and CDR2 SASEGT. The CDR3 is made up of 16 amino acids. Unique molecular identifiers were present on cDNA, and template switching added a universal primer site. One entry per CDR3 protein results from TCRdb running MiXCR on the 5' RACE reads. Found here are a few hundred thousand distinct CDR3 sequences, approximately 17% of them singletons; the top ten hold 12%. Only healthy Caucasians were enrolled as donors.

V usage is TRBV6-1 and J usage is TRBJ2-7; TRBD2 is a possible D gene (6 bases). The sequence came from a man in his forties or fifties in good health. Specimen: naive T cells sorted from blood. The CDR3 bases are TGTGCCAGCAGAAATAGAGTTAGCGGAGTTACCTACGAGCAGTACTTC. It codes for CASRNRVSGVTYEQYF.